This T cell receptor (beta chain) is from a study of T cells in tuberculosis. The overall study: CD1B tetramers identified T cells specific for mycobacterial lipid GMM.

Germline values: CDR1 MGHRA, CDR2 YSYEKL. With 3 bases removed from V and 3 bases from J, the gap between germline ends came to 15 bases. This CDR3 comprises 16 residues. Whole-study findings and limits: Active tuberculosis alpha repertoires lay closer to GMM-specific TCRs than controls'.

As concerns this clone: The antigen remains undetermined.

Repertoires were generated with immunoSEQ multiplex PCR, while TCRdb's copy carries only in-frame clones and drops some. The table has more than 30,000 clones, 94% seen once. The TCR sequence derives from a donor aged 10 to 29 with latent tuberculosis or without tuberculosis infection. Sequenced sample: PBMCs. The gene calls are TRBV4-1 and TRBJ2-1; D is perhaps TRBD2 (5 bases). The CDR3 loop reads CASSHPTRTGYNEQFF. CDR3 in DNA: TGCGCCAGCAGCCACCCCACTAGGACGGGCTACAATGAGCAGTTCTTC.